The 21 T cell receptor beta chains reported below all come from one sample, sequenced in a study of blood T cell repertoires in COVID-19 (dated by TCRdb to between 2020 and 2021). Libraries were prepared through the immunoSEQ multiplex PCR assay. Sourced from immuneACCESS, this table was stored by TCRdb with only in-frame sequences that have V and J called. A share of the clones is absent; for the studies checked, an unresolved V gene accounts for under half, and the remainder has no known explanation. This sample is represented by 200,000 to 250,000 clones; 80% of them were singletons. The top ten clones comprise 4.3% of the sample. Source material: PBMCs or T cells enriched from blood (not recorded which). These receptors came from a young man with acute COVID-19.

This chain connects TRBV19 to TRBJ2-7; TRBD1 aligns across 7 bases. The ends lost 6 bases at V and 0 bases at J; junction bases unmatched: 8. The germline V gene has CDR1 LNHDA and CDR2 SQIVND (reference sequence). The CDR3 has 15 residues. The CDR3 here is CASSDPGQTSYEQYF. The CDR3 DNA sequence: TGTGCCAGTAGCGATCCGGGACAGACCTCCTACGAGCAGTACTTC.

The rearrangement links TRBV5-4 to TRBJ2-5, with D perhaps TRBD2 (5 bases). Deletions cut 0 bases from V and 7 bases from J, with 13 bases between. This CDR3 region has 14 residues. Germline loops: CDR1 SGHNT, CDR2 YYREEE (reference sequence). The CDR3 spells CASSLESGKGTQYF. CDR3 in DNA: TGTGCCAGCAGCTTGGAATCCGGGAAGGGGACCCAGTACTTC.

The chain employs TRBV19 and TRBJ1-6; the D is unclear. The ends were cut back, 5 bases at V and 6 bases at J, with 11 bases in the middle. The CDR3 is 14 residues long. CDR1 and CDR2 (germline): LNHDA, SQIVND (reference sequence). Written as DNA, the CDR3 is TGTGCCAGTAGTGCCCAGTCGGGTAATTCACCCCTCCACTTT. It is translated as CASSAQSGNSPLHF.

This chain joins TRBV19 and TRBJ1-3; maybe TRBD1 (6 bases). From germline, CDR1 is LNHDA and CDR2 SQIVND (reference sequence). V dropped 7 bases and J dropped 0 bases, with 13 bases sitting between them. The CDR3 consists of 15 residues. In DNA, the CDR3 is TGTGCCAGTACCACGGACAGCGTCTCTGGAAACACCATATATTTT. Its protein product is CASTTDSVSGNTIYF.

This sequence joins TRBV5-1 and TRBJ1-2, with D unclear. Trimming took off 0 bases at V and 5 bases at J, with 17 bases between the two ends. The germline V gene encodes CDR1 SGHRS and CDR2 YFSETQ. CDR3 size: 16 residues. The CDR3 loop is CASSLDAGGIGYGYTF. CDR3 nucleotide sequence: TGCGCCAGCAGCTTGGACGCCGGCGGGATAGGATATGGCTACACCTTC.

The rearrangement uses TRBV12-3 or TRBV12-4 and TRBJ1-1, with a possible D match to TRBD1 (5 bases). CDR3 length: 13 amino acids. Trimming pared 5 bases from V and 8 bases from J, leaving 15 bases between. The CDR3 DNA reads as TGTGCCAGCAGTCTCCTCAGGGCAGGGGAAGCTTTCTTT. Its protein product is CASSLLRAGEAFF.

This clone has only a few counts. A much larger clone differs from this one at a single base, so this may be a read error. The sample has other DNA sequences that encode this CDR3 too. This chain uses TRBV19 with TRBJ1-2; TRBD1 agrees at 8 bases. J gave up 6 bases and V 5 bases, and 5 bases lay outside the gene matches. Germline-derived CDR1 and CDR2 are LNHDA and SQIVND (reference sequence). The CDR3 is 13 residues long. CDR3 coding DNA: TGTGCCAGTAGTCCGGACAGGGTAGATGGCTACACCTTC. It translates to CASSPDRVDGYTF.

This clone was seen repeatedly, ten times or more. This rearrangement joins TRBV28 to TRBJ2-1; 8 bases match TRBD1. The CDR3 totals 15 residues. Germline trimming cut 4 bases from V and 2 bases from J; bases unmatched to any gene: 4. Germline V gene lookup returns CDR1 MDHEN and CDR2 SYDVKM. CDR3 DNA sequence: TGTGCCAGCAGTTCCCGGGACAGGACCTACAATGAGCAGTTCTTC. Its translation: CASSSRDRTYNEQFF.

A single count supports this clone. The chain has TRBV5-5 and TRBJ1-6, with TRBD1 matching 11 bases. The germline V gene encodes CDR1 SGHKS and CDR2 YYEKEE (reference sequence). Losses at the gene ends were 7 bases for V and 9 bases for J; bases not matched to a gene: 9. This CDR3 comprises 15 residues. The CDR3, as DNA: TGTGCCAGCCAACGGGACAGGGGGTCGGGTTCACCCCTCCACTTT. Translated: CASQRDRGSGSPLHF.

This chain connects TRBV6-5 to TRBJ2-3; D not resolved. This CDR3 has 13 residues. CDR1 MNHEY and CDR2 SVGAGI come from the germline V gene. V lost 2 bases and J lost 8, with 11 bases in between. CDR3 nucleotide sequence: TGTGCCAGCAGTTACATGTCAAGGAGTACGCAGTATTTT. It codes for CASSYMSRSTQYF.

V usage is TRBV19 and J usage is TRBJ1-1; D unclear. CDR1 is LNHDA and CDR2 is SQIVND in the germline V gene (reference sequence). V lost 7 bases and J 1 base, leaving 13 bases between the germline ends. There are 14 residues in the CDR3. The CDR3 spells CASNTAVGNTEAFF. In DNA form, the CDR3 reads TGTGCCAGTAACACAGCCGTGGGGAACACTGAAGCTTTCTTT.

This chain links TRBV14 with TRBJ2-7, with 7 bases fitting TRBD2. Trimming removed 1 base from V and 0 bases from J; junction bases left unmatched: 6. The CDR3 totals 16 residues. The germline V gene has CDR1 SGHDN and CDR2 FVKESK. CDR3 DNA: TGTGCCAGCAGCCAAGTTCGGGGGGAAGACTCCTACGAGCAGTACTTC. The encoded protein is CASSQVRGEDSYEQYF.

The rearrangement links TRBV3-1 (or the pseudogene TRBV3-2) to TRBJ2-1, with 16 positions matching TRBD2. This CDR3 comprises 17 residues. Germline CDR1 is LGHDT and CDR2 is YNNKEL (reference sequence). J was trimmed by 15 bases and V by 4 bases; bases with no gene match: 15. CDR3 in amino acids: CASSLTTGTSGGALPFF. CDR3 sequence (DNA): TGTGCCAGCAGCCTAACGACAGGGACTAGCGGGGGGGCCTTGCCGTTCTTC.

This clone occurred a few times. The rearrangement joins TRBV19 to TRBJ1-2, with D possibly being TRBD1 (5 bases). V was trimmed by 7 bases and J by 11 bases, leaving 17 bases between them. The CDR3 consists of 12 residues. The germline gives CDR1 LNHDA, CDR2 SQIVND (reference sequence). The CDR3 is CASTLGPAGYTF. Written as DNA, the CDR3 is TGTGCCAGTACCCTGGGACCGGCGGGGTACACCTTC.

This chain uses TRBV10-3 with TRBJ1-6, with no clear D. This CDR3 has 13 residues. Per germline, CDR1 ENHRY and CDR2 SYGVKD. The V gene lost 6 bases and the J gene lost 8 bases, with 11 bases spanning the gap. CDR3: CAIRPLADSPLHF. The CDR3 DNA reads TGTGCCATCAGACCTCTGGCGGATTCACCCCTCCACTTT.

The chain is built from TRBV6-5 and TRBJ1-2; unclear D gene. Germline lookup yields CDR1 MNHEY and CDR2 SVGAGI. V lost 5 bases and J 0 bases, leaving 13 bases between the germline ends. This CDR3 is built from 15 residues. Here the CDR3 DNA reads TGTGCCAGCAGTACCCTCAGGCGTTCTAACTATGGCTACACCTTC. This sequence encodes CASSTLRRSNYGYTF.

The J gene is TRBJ1-2, the V gene TRBV5-1; TRBD1 agrees at 12 bases. Looked up from germline, CDR1 is SGHRS and CDR2 is YFSETQ. The CDR3 consists of 16 residues. The V segment lost 4 bases and the J segment 4 bases; nucleotides outside the gene matches: 8. CDR3 sequence: CASSASGTGGIYGYTF. The CDR3 DNA reads as TGCGCCAGCAGCGCGTCCGGGACAGGGGGCATCTATGGCTACACCTTC. Full variable domain (missing parts from reference TRBV5-1 and TRBJ1-2): KAGVTQTPRYLIKTRGQQVTLSCSPISGHRSVSWYQQTPGQGLQFLFEYFSETQRNKGNFPGRFSGRQFSNSRSEMNVSTLELGDSALYLCASSASGTGGIYGYTFGSGTRLTVV.

V is TRBV9 and J is TRBJ1-2; D may be TRBD1 (5 bases). The CDR3 has 13 residues. Trimming removed 2 bases from V and 5 bases from J, with 10 bases in between. The germline V gene encodes CDR1 SGDLS and CDR2 YYNGEE. CDR3 DNA: TGTGCCAGCAGCGTCGGCCAGGGATATGGCTACACCTTC. Translation: CASSVGQGYGYTF.

This clone was seen a single time. The rearrangement uses TRBV29-1 and TRBJ1-4; 7 bases are a match to TRBD1. Germline V gene data show CDR1 as SQVTM and CDR2 as ANQGSEA. The J segment lost 4 bases and the V segment lost 7 bases, leaving 9 bases of the junction unmatched. The CDR3 is 14 amino acids. The CDR3 region has the DNA TGCAGCGGTCGGCAGACAGGGATTAATGAAAAACTGTTTTTT. This sequence encodes CSGRQTGINEKLFF.

This sequence joins TRBV28 and TRBJ1-5, with D unclear. CDR1 is MDHEN, CDR2 SYDVKM, per germline. Deletions cut 7 bases from V and 2 bases from J, with 15 bases between. This CDR3 has 15 residues. In DNA form, the CDR3 reads TGTGCCAGCATTAAGATTCAGGTCGGCAATCAGCCCCAGCATTTT. It yields the protein CASIKIQVGNQPQHF.

In DNA form, the CDR3 reads TGTGCCAGCAGTCAACCCGGGACAGGGCCTGAAAAACTGTTTTTT. As protein: CASSQPGTGPEKLFF. The chain uses TRBV6-5 and TRBJ1-4; 9 bases fit TRBD1. This CDR3 region has 15 residues. After removal of 5 bases from V and 7 bases from J, the junction contained 8 bases not matched to a gene. Germline CDR1 reads MNHEY; CDR2 reads SVGAGI.